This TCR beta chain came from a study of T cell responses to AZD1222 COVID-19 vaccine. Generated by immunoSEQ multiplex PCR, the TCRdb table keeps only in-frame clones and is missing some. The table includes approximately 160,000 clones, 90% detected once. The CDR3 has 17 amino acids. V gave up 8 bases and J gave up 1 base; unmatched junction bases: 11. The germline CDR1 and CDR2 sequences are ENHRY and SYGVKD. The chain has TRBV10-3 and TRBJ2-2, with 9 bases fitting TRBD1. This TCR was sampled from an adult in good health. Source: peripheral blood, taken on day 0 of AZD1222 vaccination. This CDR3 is CAIVPGQGLRNTGELFF. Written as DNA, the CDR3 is TGTGCCATCGTCCCGGGACAGGGCCTACGGAACACCGGGGAGCTGTTTTTT.